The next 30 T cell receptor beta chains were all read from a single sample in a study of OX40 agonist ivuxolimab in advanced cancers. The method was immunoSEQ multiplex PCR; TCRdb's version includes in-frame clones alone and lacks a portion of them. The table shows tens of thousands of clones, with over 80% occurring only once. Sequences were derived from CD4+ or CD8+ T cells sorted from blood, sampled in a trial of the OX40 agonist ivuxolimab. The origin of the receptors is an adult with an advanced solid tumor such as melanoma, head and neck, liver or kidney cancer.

The CDR3 DNA reads TGTGCCAGCAGTTACTCTCGGAACACTGAAGCTTTCTTT. Translating it yields CASSYSRNTEAFF. This chain links TRBV6-5 with TRBJ1-1; D gene uncertain. This CDR3 has 13 residues. The V end was cut by 0 bases, the J end by 1 base, with 3 bases between. Per the germline V gene, CDR1 is MNHEY and CDR2 is SVGAGI.

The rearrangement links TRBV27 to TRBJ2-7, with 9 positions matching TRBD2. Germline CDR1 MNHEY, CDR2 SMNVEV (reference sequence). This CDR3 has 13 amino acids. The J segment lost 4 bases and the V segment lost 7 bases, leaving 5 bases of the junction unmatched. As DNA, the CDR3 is TGTGCCAGCACCGGGACTAGCCCATACGAGCAGTACTTC. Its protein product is CASTGTSPYEQYF.

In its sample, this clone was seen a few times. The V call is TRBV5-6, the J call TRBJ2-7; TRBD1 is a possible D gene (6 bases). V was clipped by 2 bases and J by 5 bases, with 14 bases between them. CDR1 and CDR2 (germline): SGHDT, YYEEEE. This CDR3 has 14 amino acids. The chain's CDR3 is CASSLQGIVDEQYV. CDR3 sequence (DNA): TGTGCCAGCAGCTTACAGGGTATCGTCGACGAGCAGTACGTC.

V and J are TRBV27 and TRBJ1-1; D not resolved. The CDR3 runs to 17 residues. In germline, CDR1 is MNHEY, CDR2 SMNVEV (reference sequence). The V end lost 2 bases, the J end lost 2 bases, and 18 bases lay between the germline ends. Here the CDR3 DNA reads TGTGCCAGCAGTTTAGGTCTGGCCCGCAGCTTAAACACTGAAGCTTTCTTT. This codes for CASSLGLARSLNTEAFF.

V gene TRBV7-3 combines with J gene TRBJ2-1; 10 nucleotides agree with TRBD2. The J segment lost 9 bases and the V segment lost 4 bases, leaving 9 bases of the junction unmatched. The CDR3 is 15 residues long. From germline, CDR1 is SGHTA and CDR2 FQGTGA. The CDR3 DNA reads TGTGCCAGCAGCTCCACTAGCGGGGCGACGGGTGAGCAGTTCTTC. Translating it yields CASSSTSGATGEQFF.

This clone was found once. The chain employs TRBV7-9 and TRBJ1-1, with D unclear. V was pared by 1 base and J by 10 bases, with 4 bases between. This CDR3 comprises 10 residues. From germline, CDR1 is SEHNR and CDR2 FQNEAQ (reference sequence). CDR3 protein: CASSLGGAFF. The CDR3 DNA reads TGTGCCAGCAGCTTAGGAGGAGCTTTCTTT. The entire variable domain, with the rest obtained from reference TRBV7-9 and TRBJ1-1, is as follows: DTGVSQNPRHKITKRGQNVTFRCDPISEHNRLYWYRQTLGQGPEFLTYFQNEAQLEKSRLLSDRFSAERPKGSFSTLEIQRTEQGDSAMYLCASSLGGAFFGQGTRLTVV.

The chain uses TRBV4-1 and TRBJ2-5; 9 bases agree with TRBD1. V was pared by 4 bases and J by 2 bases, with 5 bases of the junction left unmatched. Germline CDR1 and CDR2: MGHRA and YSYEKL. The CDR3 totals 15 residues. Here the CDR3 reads CASSRRDREQETQYF. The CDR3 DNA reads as TGCGCCAGCAGCCGCCGGGACAGGGAACAAGAGACCCAGTACTTC.

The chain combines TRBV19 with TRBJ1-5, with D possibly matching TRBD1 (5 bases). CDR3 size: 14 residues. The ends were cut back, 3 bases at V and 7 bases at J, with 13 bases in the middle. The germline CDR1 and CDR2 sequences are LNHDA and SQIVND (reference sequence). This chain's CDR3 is CASSMRQGVQPQHF. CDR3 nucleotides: TGTGCCAGTAGTATGCGGCAGGGAGTCCAGCCCCAGCATTTT.

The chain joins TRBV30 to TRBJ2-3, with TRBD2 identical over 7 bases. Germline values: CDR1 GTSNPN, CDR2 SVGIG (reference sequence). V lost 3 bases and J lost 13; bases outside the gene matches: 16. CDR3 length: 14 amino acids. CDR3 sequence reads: CAWSRGEGGPVKYF. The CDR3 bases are TGTGCCTGGAGCCGAGGGGAGGGAGGGCCGGTCAAGTATTTT.

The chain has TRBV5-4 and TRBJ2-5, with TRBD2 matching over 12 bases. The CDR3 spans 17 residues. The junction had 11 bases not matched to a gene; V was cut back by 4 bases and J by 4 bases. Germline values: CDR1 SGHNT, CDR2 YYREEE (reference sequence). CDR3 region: CASSGQTSGGFRETQYF. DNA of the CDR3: TGTGCCAGCAGCGGACAGACTAGCGGGGGTTTCCGAGAGACCCAGTACTTC.

CDR3 in DNA: TGTGCCAGCAGAGAGGTCGGACAGAATAATTCACCCCTCCACTTT. It translates to CASREVGQNNSPLHF. V and J are TRBV5-4 and TRBJ1-6; the D gene is possibly TRBD1 (6 bases). Germline CDR1 reads SGHNT; CDR2 reads YYREEE (reference sequence). V shed 5 bases and J shed 5 bases, with 14 bases lying between them. The CDR3 spans 15 residues.

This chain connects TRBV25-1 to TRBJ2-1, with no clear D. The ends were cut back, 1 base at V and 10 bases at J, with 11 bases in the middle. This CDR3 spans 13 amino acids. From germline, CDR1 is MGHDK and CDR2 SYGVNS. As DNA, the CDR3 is TGTGCCAGCAGTGAATTCCGTGGATGGGAGCAGTTCTTC. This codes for CASSEFRGWEQFF.

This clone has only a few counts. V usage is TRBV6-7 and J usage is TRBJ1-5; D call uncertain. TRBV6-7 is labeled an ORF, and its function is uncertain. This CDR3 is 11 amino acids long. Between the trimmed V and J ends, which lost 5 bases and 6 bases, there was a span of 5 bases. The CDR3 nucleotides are TGTGCCAGCAGTGGTCGTCAGCCCCAGCATTTT. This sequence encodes CASSGRQPQHF.

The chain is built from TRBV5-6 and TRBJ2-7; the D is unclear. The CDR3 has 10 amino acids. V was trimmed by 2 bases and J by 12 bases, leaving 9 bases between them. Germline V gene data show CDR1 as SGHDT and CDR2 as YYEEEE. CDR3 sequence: CASSFARWYV. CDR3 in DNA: TGTGCCAGCAGCTTCGCTCGATGGTACGTC.

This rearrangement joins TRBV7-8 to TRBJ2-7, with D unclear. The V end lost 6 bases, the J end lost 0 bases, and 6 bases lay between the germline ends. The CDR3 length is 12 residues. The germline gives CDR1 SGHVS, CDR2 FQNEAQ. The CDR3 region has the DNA TGTGCCAGCAGGGCGGACTCCTACGAGCAGTACTTC. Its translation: CASRADSYEQYF.

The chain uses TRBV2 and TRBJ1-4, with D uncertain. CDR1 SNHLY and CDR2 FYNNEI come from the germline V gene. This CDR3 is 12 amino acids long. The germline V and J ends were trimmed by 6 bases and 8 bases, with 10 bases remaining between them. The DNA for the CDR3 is TGTGCCAGCAGGGTTCTAGAGGAAAAACTGTTTTTT. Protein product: CASRVLEEKLFF.

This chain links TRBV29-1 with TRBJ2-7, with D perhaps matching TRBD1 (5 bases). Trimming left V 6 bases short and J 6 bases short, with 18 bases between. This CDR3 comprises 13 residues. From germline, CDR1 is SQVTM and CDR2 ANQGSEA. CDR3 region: CSVLDNSMGEQYV. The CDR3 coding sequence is TGCAGCGTACTGGACAATTCGATGGGCGAGCAGTACGTC.

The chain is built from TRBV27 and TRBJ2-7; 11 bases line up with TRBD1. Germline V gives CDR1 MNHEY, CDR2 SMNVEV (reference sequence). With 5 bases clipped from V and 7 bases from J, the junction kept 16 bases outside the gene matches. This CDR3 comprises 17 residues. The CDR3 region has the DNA TGTGCCAGCAGTCCGGGACAGGGGGTGGCGGGGGACGGTGAGCAGTACTTC. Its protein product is CASSPGQGVAGDGEQYF.

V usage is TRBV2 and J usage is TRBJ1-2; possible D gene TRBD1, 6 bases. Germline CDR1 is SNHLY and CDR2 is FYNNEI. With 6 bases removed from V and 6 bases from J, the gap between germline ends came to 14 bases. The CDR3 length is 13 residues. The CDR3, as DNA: TGTGCCAGCAGCCAGGGGAGGTATGATGGCTACACCTTC. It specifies CASSQGRYDGYTF.

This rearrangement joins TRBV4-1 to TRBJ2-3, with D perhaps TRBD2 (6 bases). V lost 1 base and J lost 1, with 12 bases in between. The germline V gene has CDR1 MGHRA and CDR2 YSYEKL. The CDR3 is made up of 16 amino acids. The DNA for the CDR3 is TGCGCCAGCAGCCAAGGCCGGGACTTACGCACAGATACGCAGTATTTT. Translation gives CASSQGRDLRTDTQYF.

CDR3 residues: CASSRSGGALGYTF. The CDR3 region has the DNA TGTGCCAGCAGCCGCTCGGGTGGAGCCCTTGGCTACACCTTC. This chain connects TRBV28 to TRBJ1-2; D uncertain. Germline V gene lookup returns CDR1 MDHEN and CDR2 SYDVKM. This CDR3 region has 14 residues. Trimming took off 6 bases at V and 7 bases at J, with 18 bases between the two ends.

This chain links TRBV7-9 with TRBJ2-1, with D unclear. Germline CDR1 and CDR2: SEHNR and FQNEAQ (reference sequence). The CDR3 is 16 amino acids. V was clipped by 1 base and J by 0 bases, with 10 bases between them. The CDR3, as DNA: TGTGCCAGCAGCTTAGTAGCATGGAGCTCCTACAATGAGCAGTTCTTC. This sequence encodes CASSLVAWSSYNEQFF.

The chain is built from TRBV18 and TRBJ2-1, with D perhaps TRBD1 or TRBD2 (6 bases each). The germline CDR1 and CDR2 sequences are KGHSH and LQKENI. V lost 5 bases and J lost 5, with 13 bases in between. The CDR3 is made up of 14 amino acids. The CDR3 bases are TGTGCCAGCTCATCGGGGGCGAGAGACAATGAGCAGTTCTTC. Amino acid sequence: CASSSGARDNEQFF. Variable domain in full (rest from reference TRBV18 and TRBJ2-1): NAGVMQNPRHLVRRRGQEARLRCSPMKGHSHVYWYRQLPEEGLKFMVYLQKENIIDESGMPKERFSAEFPKEGPSILRIQQVVRGDSAAYFCASSSGARDNEQFFGPGTRLTVL.

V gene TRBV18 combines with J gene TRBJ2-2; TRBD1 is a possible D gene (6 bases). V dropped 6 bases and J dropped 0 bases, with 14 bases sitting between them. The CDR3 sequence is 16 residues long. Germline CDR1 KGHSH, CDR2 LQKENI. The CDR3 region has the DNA TGTGCCAGCTCGAAGGCAGGGGTCGCGAACACCGGGGAGCTGTTTTTT. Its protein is CASSKAGVANTGELFF. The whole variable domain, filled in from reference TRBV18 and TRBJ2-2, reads NAGVMQNPRHLVRRRGQEARLRCSPMKGHSHVYWYRQLPEEGLKFMVYLQKENIIDESGMPKERFSAEFPKEGPSILRIQQVVRGDSAAYFCASSKAGVANTGELFFGEGSRLTVL.

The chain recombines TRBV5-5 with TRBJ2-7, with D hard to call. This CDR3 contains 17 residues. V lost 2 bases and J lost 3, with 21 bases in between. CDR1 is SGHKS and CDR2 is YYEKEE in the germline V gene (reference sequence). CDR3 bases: TGTGCCAGCAGCTTCAATCTGGCCGGAGCTCTGGTCTACGAGCAGTACTTC. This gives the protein CASSFNLAGALVYEQYF.

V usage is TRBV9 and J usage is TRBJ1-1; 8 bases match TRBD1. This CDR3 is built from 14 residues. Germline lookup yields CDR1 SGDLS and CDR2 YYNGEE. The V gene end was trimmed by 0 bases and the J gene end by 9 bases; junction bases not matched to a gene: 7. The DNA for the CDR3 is TGTGCCAGCAGCGTAGACGGGCAGGGGGCAAAAGCTTTCTTT. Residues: CASSVDGQGAKAFF. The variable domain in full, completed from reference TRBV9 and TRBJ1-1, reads DSGVTQTPKHLITATGQRVTLRCSPRSGDLSVYWYQQSLDQGLQFLIQYYNGEERAKGNILERFSAQQFPDLHSELNLSSLELGDSALYFCASSVDGQGAKAFFGQGTRLTVV.

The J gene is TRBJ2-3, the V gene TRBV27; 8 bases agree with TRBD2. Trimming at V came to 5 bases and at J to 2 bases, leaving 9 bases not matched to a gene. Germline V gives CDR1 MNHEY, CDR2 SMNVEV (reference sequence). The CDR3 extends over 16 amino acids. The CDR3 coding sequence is TGTGCCAGCAGTGCCCCCCGTAGCGGGGACACAGATACGCAGTATTTT. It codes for CASSAPRSGDTDTQYF.

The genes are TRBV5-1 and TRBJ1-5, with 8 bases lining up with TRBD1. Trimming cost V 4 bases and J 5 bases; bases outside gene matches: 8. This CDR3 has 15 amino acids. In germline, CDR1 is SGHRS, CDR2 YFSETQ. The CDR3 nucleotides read TGCGCCAGCAGCCCCGGACAGGGACGATATCAGCCCCAGCATTTT. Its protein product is CASSPGQGRYQPQHF.

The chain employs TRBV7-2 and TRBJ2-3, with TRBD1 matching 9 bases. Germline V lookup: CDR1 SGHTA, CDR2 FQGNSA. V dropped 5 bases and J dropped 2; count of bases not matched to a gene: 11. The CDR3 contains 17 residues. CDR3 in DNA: TGTGCCAGCAGCCCCGGAACCGGGACAGGGTTCACAGATACGCAGTATTTT. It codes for CASSPGTGTGFTDTQYF.

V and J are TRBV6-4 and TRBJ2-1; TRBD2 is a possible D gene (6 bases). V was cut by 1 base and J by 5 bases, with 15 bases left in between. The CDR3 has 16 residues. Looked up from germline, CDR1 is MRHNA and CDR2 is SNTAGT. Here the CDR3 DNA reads TGTGCCAGCAGTGACTTTGGCGGGAAAGGGAACAATGAGCAGTTCTTC. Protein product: CASSDFGGKGNNEQFF.